The 24 T cell receptor beta chains below were found in one sample sequenced in a study of technical replicates of blood from a handful of donors. TCRdb keeps only in-frame clones here, not all; method: immunoSEQ multiplex PCR. The sample holds 60,000 to 85,000 clones; around 97% are singletons and the top ten take roughly 0.19%. The sample consisted of T cells isolated from PBMCs. These receptors all come from a human donor in good health.

This rearrangement joins TRBV11-1 to TRBJ2-7; the match to TRBD1 covers 9 bases. J gave up 6 bases and V 5 bases, and 11 bases lay outside the gene matches. This CDR3 comprises 15 residues. Germline-derived CDR1 and CDR2 are SGHAT and FQDESV (reference sequence). CDR3 sequence: CASSPPGTGLGEQYF. In DNA form, the CDR3 reads TGTGCCAGCAGCCCCCCCGGGACAGGGTTGGGCGAGCAGTACTTC.

This sequence joins TRBV9 and TRBJ2-5; D unclear. This CDR3 has 13 amino acids. Trimming removed 3 bases from V and 2 bases from J, with 8 bases in between. Germline CDR1 is SGDLS and CDR2 is YYNGEE. The CDR3 DNA reads TGTGCCAGCAGCGGCCGAGGTCAAGAGACCCAGTACTTC. Protein product: CASSGRGQETQYF.

This clone occurred once. The V and J genes are TRBV6-1 and TRBJ1-2; D is unclear. V was trimmed by 6 bases and J by 8 bases, leaving 19 bases between them. Per the germline V gene, CDR1 is MNHNS and CDR2 is SASEGT. CDR3 length: 14 residues. DNA of the CDR3: TGTGCCAGCAGCGTCGGGAGCCGGGTCTGGGGCTACACCTTC. This codes for CASSVGSRVWGYTF.

The J gene is TRBJ2-5, the V gene TRBV30; D possibly corresponds to TRBD1 (6 bases). The CDR3 contains 13 residues. The V and J ends lost 0 bases and 9 bases respectively, with 14 bases between them. Germline CDR1 and CDR2: GTSNPN and SVGIG (reference sequence). Written as DNA, the CDR3 is TGTGCCTGGAGTGTAGACAGGCCGTCGGCCCAGTACTTC. As protein: CAWSVDRPSAQYF.

The chain uses TRBV6-1 and TRBJ2-5, with D tentatively TRBD2 (6 bases). The CDR3 sequence is 14 residues long. Germline V gene sequence: CDR1 MNHNS, CDR2 SASEGT. V lost 3 bases and J lost 5, with 13 bases in between. CDR3 residues: CASSDSGEVETQYF. In DNA form, the CDR3 reads TGTGCCAGCAGTGATTCCGGGGAGGTGGAGACCCAGTACTTC.

This chain uses TRBV6-4 with TRBJ2-3; tentative D call: TRBD2 (5 bases). CDR1 is MRHNA, CDR2 SNTAGT, per germline. Trimming shortened V by 9 bases and J by 6 bases, and 25 bases separated the two germline ends. The CDR3 contains 16 residues. CDR3 sequence: CARVKVFYYKRDTQYF. The CDR3 coding sequence is TGTGCCAGAGTTAAAGTATTTTACTACAAGCGGGATACGCAGTATTTT.

V is TRBV28 and J is TRBJ1-2, with 8 bases that match TRBD1. V dropped 5 bases and J dropped 5; count of bases not matched to a gene: 19. Germline assignment: CDR1 MDHEN and CDR2 SYDVKM. This CDR3 is 18 amino acids long. CDR3 DNA: TGTGCCAGCAGTACCCCCCGGGACAGGACGAATGGGAGATATGGCTACACCTTC. Translation gives CASSTPRDRTNGRYGYTF.

The CDR3 sequence: CASSPGRQGREQYF. The CDR3 coding sequence is TGTGCCAGCTCACCGGGGCGACAGGGCCGAGAGCAGTACTTC. The gene calls are TRBV18 and TRBJ2-7, with TRBD1 matching 7 bases. This CDR3 has 14 residues. J lost 7 bases, V lost 3 bases, and 9 bases had no gene match. Looked up from germline, CDR1 is KGHSH and CDR2 is LQKENI.

V usage is TRBV11-3 and J usage is TRBJ1-3, with no clear D. Trimming cost V 5 bases and J 0 bases, with 11 bases left between them. Germline V gives CDR1 SGHNT, CDR2 YENEEA. The CDR3 covers 15 residues. The CDR3 DNA sequence: TGTGCCAGCAGCACAATTTCCGTCTCTGGAAACACCATATATTTT. Its protein product is CASSTISVSGNTIYF.

The rearrangement joins TRBV11-3 to TRBJ2-3, with 8 bases fitting TRBD1. Germline CDR1 reads SGHNT; CDR2 reads YENEEA. CDR3 size: 14 residues. The J segment lost 9 bases and the V segment lost 5 bases, leaving 10 bases of the junction unmatched. CDR3 region: CASSRQGRMTTQYF. DNA for the CDR3: TGTGCCAGCAGCCGACAGGGGCGCATGACCACGCAGTATTTT.

V and J are TRBV5-6 and TRBJ2-3; 11 bases match TRBD2. Looked up from germline, CDR1 is SGHDT and CDR2 is YYEEEE. This CDR3 spans 16 amino acids. V lost 0 bases to trimming and J lost 6 bases; unmatched junction nucleotides: 6. CDR3 nucleotide sequence: TGTGCCAGCAGCTTGGCACTAGCGGGAGACGTTGATACGCAGTATTTT. It yields the protein CASSLALAGDVDTQYF. The variable domain in full, completed from reference TRBV5-6 and TRBJ2-3, reads DAGVTQSPTHLIKTRGQQVTLRCSPKSGHDTVSWYQQALGQGPQFIFQYYEEEERQRGNFPDRFSGHQFPNYSSELNVNALLLGDSALYLCASSLALAGDVDTQYFGPGTRLTVL.

The gene calls are TRBV7-9 and TRBJ1-2; D possibly corresponds to TRBD1 (6 bases). The germline V and J ends were trimmed by 0 bases and 4 bases, with 9 bases remaining between them. The CDR3 extends over 14 amino acids. Germline CDR1 reads SEHNR; CDR2 reads FQNEAQ (reference sequence). The CDR3 DNA reads as TGTGCCAGCAGCTTAGCGTCAGGGGTCTATGGCTACACCTTC. Translated, it gives CASSLASGVYGYTF.

The rearrangement links TRBV5-1 to TRBJ2-7; the D is unclear. With 1 base removed from V and 1 base from J, the gap between germline ends came to 12 bases. The CDR3 consists of 15 residues. Germline V lookup: CDR1 SGHRS, CDR2 YFSETQ. The CDR3 loop is CASSLFAGQSYEQYF. The CDR3 nucleotides are TGCGCCAGCAGCTTGTTCGCAGGCCAATCCTACGAGCAGTACTTC.

This chain connects TRBV19 to TRBJ2-7; 8 bases are shared with TRBD2. Per the germline V gene, CDR1 is LNHDA and CDR2 is SQIVND (reference sequence). J lost 3 bases, V lost 8 bases, and 12 bases had no gene match. The CDR3 extends over 15 amino acids. The CDR3 nucleotides read TGTGCCAGTCGCCCCGGACCAGCGGGGGTCTACGAGCAGTACTTC. Protein: CASRPGPAGVYEQYF.

This clone was picked up one time. CDR3 in DNA: TGTGCCAGCAGTGGAGGCACCGGGGAGCTGTTTTTT. Translated, it gives CASSGGTGELFF. The chain combines TRBV5-4 with TRBJ2-2; tentative D call: TRBD2 (5 bases). With 5 bases removed from V and 4 bases from J, the gap between germline ends came to 6 bases. CDR1 is SGHNT, CDR2 YYREEE, per germline (reference sequence). The CDR3 extends over 12 amino acids.

The chain joins TRBV27 to TRBJ1-5, with D perhaps matching TRBD1 (6 bases). The CDR3 sequence is 16 residues long. Trimming took 4 bases from V and 3 from J, leaving 16 bases between them. Germline V gene sequence: CDR1 MNHEY, CDR2 SMNVEV (reference sequence). CDR3 protein: CASSCHYRVHNQPQHF. The CDR3 DNA reads TGTGCCAGCAGTTGCCACTACAGGGTCCACAATCAGCCCCAGCATTTT.

V gene TRBV11-2 combines with J gene TRBJ2-7; D perhaps matches TRBD2 (7 bases). Germline CDR1 reads SGHAT; CDR2 reads FQNNGV. The CDR3 totals 14 residues. V was pared by 6 bases and J by 2 bases, with 14 bases between. In DNA, the CDR3 is TGTGCCAGCAGGTTGGGGGGGCAGACCTACGAGCAGTACTTC. Protein: CASRLGGQTYEQYF.

A single count supports this clone. V gene TRBV12-2 combines with J gene TRBJ1-1; the D call TRBD1 from the table was never checked on the DNA. TRBV12-2 represents a pseudogene. This CDR3 spans 19 amino acids. This CDR3 reads CASRLAMVTGGRTKPEAFF. As DNA, the CDR3 is TGTGCAAGTCGCTTAGCGATGGTGACAGGGGGTCGTACAAAGCCTGAAGCTTTCTTT.

The CDR3 is CASSFLPLGGTEAFF. As DNA, the CDR3 is TGTGCCAGCAGTTTTCTCCCTTTAGGGGGCACTGAAGCTTTCTTT. The chain carries TRBV27 and TRBJ1-1, with D possibly being TRBD1 (6 bases). V was cut by 3 bases and J by 4 bases, with 15 bases left in between. The CDR3 totals 15 residues. Germline V lookup: CDR1 MNHEY, CDR2 SMNVEV (reference sequence).

This rearrangement joins TRBV30 to TRBJ1-2; possibly TRBD1 for D (5 bases). Germline V gene data show CDR1 as GTSNPN and CDR2 as SVGIG (reference sequence). The V end was cut by 0 bases, the J end by 4 bases, with 15 bases between. The CDR3 has 15 residues. In DNA, the CDR3 is TGTGCCTGGAGTGTAGGTGGGGCCGGAATCTATGGCTACACCTTC. Translating gives CAWSVGGAGIYGYTF.

The DNA for the CDR3 is TGTGCCATCAGTGAGTCCGGGCGGGGGACAGATACGCAGTATTTT. Translation gives CAISESGRGTDTQYF. The V gene is TRBV10-3, the J gene TRBJ2-3; 7 bases line up with TRBD2. The CDR3 consists of 15 residues. Unmatched junction bases numbered 3, after V lost 0 bases and J lost 3 bases. Germline CDR1 ENHRY, CDR2 SYGVKD.

This chain connects TRBV6-5 to TRBJ2-3; the match to TRBD1 covers 8 bases. Germline V gene data show CDR1 as MNHEY and CDR2 as SVGAGI. This CDR3 is built from 16 residues. Trimming took 0 bases from V and 6 from J; bases not matched to a gene: 8. The CDR3 loop reads CASSYSSRQGRDTQYF. The CDR3 DNA is TGTGCCAGCAGTTACTCGAGTAGACAGGGGAGGGATACGCAGTATTTT.

The J gene is TRBJ2-5, the V gene TRBV5-1, with TRBD2 matching over 12 bases. The germline CDR1 and CDR2 sequences are SGHRS and YFSETQ. With 4 bases clipped from V and 4 bases from J, the junction kept 2 bases outside the gene matches. The CDR3 runs to 14 residues. CDR3 protein: CASSKLAGGETQYF. In nucleotides, the CDR3 is TGCGCCAGCAGCAAACTAGCGGGAGGAGAGACCCAGTACTTC.

The chain employs TRBV10-3 and TRBJ2-3, with 9 bases identical to TRBD2. V lost 10 bases, J lost 1 base, and 6 bases stayed unmatched. Germline V gene sequence: CDR1 ENHRY, CDR2 SYGVKD. The CDR3 has 14 amino acids. The CDR3 region is CATQRGAGTDTQYF. CDR3 nucleotides: TGTGCCACTCAGCGGGGGGCCGGCACAGATACGCAGTATTTT.